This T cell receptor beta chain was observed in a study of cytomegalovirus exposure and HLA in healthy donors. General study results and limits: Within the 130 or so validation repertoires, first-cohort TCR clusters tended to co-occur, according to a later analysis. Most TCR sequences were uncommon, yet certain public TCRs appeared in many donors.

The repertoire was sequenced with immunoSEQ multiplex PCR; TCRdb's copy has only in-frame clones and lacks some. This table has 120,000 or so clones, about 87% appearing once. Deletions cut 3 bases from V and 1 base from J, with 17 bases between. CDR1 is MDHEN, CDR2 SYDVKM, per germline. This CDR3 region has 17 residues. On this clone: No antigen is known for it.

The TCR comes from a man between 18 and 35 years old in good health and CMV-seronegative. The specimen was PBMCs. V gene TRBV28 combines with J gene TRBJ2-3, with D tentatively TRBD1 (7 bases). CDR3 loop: CASSLRLAGTGTDTQYF. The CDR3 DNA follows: TGTGCCAGCAGTTTGAGACTTGCGGGGACAGGCACAGATACGCAGTATTTT. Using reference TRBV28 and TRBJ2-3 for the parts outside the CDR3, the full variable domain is DVKVTQSSRYLVKRTGEKVFLECVQDMDHENMFWYRQDPGLGLRLIYFSYDVKMKEKGDIPEGYSVSREKKERFSLILESASTNQTSMYLCASSLRLAGTGTDTQYFGPGTRLTVL.